A single T cell receptor beta chain is shown here with its context. Its antigen is undetermined. With 60 Vbeta and 13 Jbeta primers, the PCR was carried out. The table came from immunoSEQ multiplex PCR; TCRdb's copy has only in-frame clones and leaves some out. This table has about 100,000 clones, around 81% appearing once. The data belong to a study of cytomegalovirus exposure and HLA in healthy donors. At the level of the study: T cells numbering around 190 million yielded some 100 million unique TCR beta sequences in an earlier analysis. Findings and caveats of the study: Associated with cytomegalovirus, according to the listing, were 164 TCR beta chains. Further analysis, carried out later, found HLA-associated TCR beta chains more clonally expanded than equally common other chains. Fewer N-insertions (relative to the approximately 700-donor mean) were reportedly seen in an Asian-associated ancestry cluster in a later analysis.

The CDR3 loop spans 15 amino acids. V lost 4 bases, J lost 5 bases, and 9 bases stayed unmatched. Germline CDR1 SGDLS, CDR2 YYNGEE. Sequencing was performed on PBMCs. The chain couples TRBV9 to TRBJ1-2, with 9 bases aligning to TRBD1. This receptor was obtained from a woman aged 70-85 years in good health and CMV-seropositive. Written as DNA, the CDR3 is TGTGCCAGCAGCCCTCGGACAGGGGACCTTTATGGCTACACCTTC. It encodes CASSPRTGDLYGYTF. Based on the CDR3 plus reference TRBV9 and TRBJ1-2, the full variable domain is DSGVTQTPKHLITATGQRVTLRCSPRSGDLSVYWYQQSLDQGLQFLIQYYNGEERAKGNILERFSAQQFPDLHSELNLSSLELGDSALYFCASSPRTGDLYGYTFGSGTRLTVV.